This T cell receptor beta chain was sequenced during a study of cytomegalovirus exposure and HLA in healthy donors. This clone was seen a handful of times. Primers: 60 Vbeta forward and 13 Jbeta reverse. Clones were read by immunoSEQ multiplex PCR, and TCRdb kept only the in-frame ones, dropping some. This sample has more than 70,000 clones, with over 75% found just once. V trimming: 5 bases; J trimming: 7 bases; junction bases outside the gene matches: 5. Germline lookup yields CDR1 SGHVS and CDR2 FQNEAQ. The length of the CDR3 is 14 residues. The clonotype originates from a boy aged 5-17 years in good health and CMV-seronegative. Sample: PBMCs. The gene calls are TRBV7-8 and TRBJ2-7, with 13 bases lining up with TRBD2. The CDR3 DNA follows: TGTGCCAGCAGCCACGGACTAGCGGGAGATGAGCAGTACTTC. Encoded protein: CASSHGLAGDEQYF.